This TCR beta chain originates from a study of beta chain features in type 1 diabetes. Study summary: Across all samples, roughly 98,000,000 sorted cells were examined. The study, taken as a whole, reports: There was no resolution here of whether HLA type influences TCRB rearrangement. Shorter TCRB CDR3s, moderately but significantly so, were found in Type 1 diabetes patients in all four CD4+ subsets. Researchers reported that naive, central memory and Treg TCRB repertoires appeared more similar in patients than in healthy donors.

This clone was counted between two and nine times. Its specificity is unknown. Per the germline V gene, CDR1 is KGHSH and CDR2 is LQKENI. J was trimmed by 10 bases and V by 0 bases; bases with no gene match: 2. The CDR3 extends over 13 amino acids. Expressed TCRB transcripts were sequenced after all isolated RNA was converted to cDNA. Only in-frame clones appear in the TCRdb table, and some are missing; sequencing was by immunoSEQ multiplex PCR. The table shows 680,000 or so clones, with about an eighth occurring only once. Blood was drawn once from each donor into heparinised tubes. The draws averaged approximately 110 mL.

The sequenced sample was naive CD4+ T cells from blood. The chain uses TRBV18 and TRBJ1-5; 8 nucleotides line up with TRBD1. The TCR was taken from a man younger than 35 with type 1 diabetes. The CDR3 region is CASSPPTGAPQHF. The CDR3 bases are TGTGCCAGCTCACCACCGACAGGGGCACCCCAGCATTTT. Looking up the rest from reference TRBV18 and TRBJ1-5 gives the full variable domain: NAGVMQNPRHLVRRRGQEARLRCSPMKGHSHVYWYRQLPEEGLKFMVYLQKENIIDESGMPKERFSAEFPKEGPSILRIQQVVRGDSAAYFCASSPPTGAPQHFGDGTRLSIL.